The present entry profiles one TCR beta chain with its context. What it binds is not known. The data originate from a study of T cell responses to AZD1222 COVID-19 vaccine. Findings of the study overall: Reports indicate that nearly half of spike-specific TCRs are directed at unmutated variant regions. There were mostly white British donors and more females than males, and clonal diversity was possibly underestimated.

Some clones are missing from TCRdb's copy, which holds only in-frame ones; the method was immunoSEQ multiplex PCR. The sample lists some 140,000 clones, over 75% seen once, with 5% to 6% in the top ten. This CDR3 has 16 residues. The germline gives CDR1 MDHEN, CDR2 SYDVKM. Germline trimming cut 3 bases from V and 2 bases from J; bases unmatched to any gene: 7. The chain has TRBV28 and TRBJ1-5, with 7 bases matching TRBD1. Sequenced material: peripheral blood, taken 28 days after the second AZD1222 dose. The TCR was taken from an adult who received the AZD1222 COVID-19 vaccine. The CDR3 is CASSLRGHGGNQPQHF. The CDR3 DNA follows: TGTGCCAGCAGTTTGAGGGGGCATGGGGGCAATCAGCCCCAGCATTTT.